These T cell receptor beta chains were read from a single sample in a study of response to subunit inactivated influenza vaccine. TCRdb re-called the RT-PCR reads through MiXCR, storing one row per CDR3 protein. This sample carries about 480,000 distinct CDR3 sequences, approximately 24% of them seen once, and the ten largest clones take over 1.5%. Material: CD4+ T cells sorted from PBMCs, obtained 4 to 6 days after vaccination. These receptors were taken from a man aged 45 to 65 who received an inactivated influenza vaccine. CDR3s leave out the opening cysteine and the closing phenylalanine or tryptophan. Rows may omit the clone size; those that give it use once, few, many or a size class.

V gene | clone size | CDR3 protein
TRBV29-1 | NA | SVPKGQYEQY
TRBV6-1 | NA | ASSRGQSSAYEQY
TRBV12-3/TRBV12-4 | few | ASHPSGGLNYGYT
TRBV12-3/TRBV12-4 | few | ASSLNTGGANEKLF
TRBV5-1 | NA | ASSLRGRSTEAF
TRBV6-5 | few | ASSYSWDRDSNEQF
TRBV7-2 | NA | ASSSRGGRETQY
TRBV6-5 | NA | ASSYTGTSGTYEQY
TRBV5-1 | NA | ASSQGTGGAPHVGF
TRBV12-3/TRBV12-4 | few | ASSLFQASYEQY